This note documents a single T cell receptor (beta chain) sequence. The antigen remains unidentified. The CDR3 runs to 15 residues. From germline, CDR1 is GTSNPN and CDR2 SVGIG (reference sequence). J lost 7 bases, V lost 0 bases, and 5 bases had no gene match. The entry originates in a study of T cells in tuberculosis. Study information: IGRA-negative adolescents, IGRA-positive adolescents with latent tuberculosis and adults with active tuberculosis formed this South African cohort. Points from the study as a whole: Active tuberculosis alpha repertoires lay closer to GMM-specific TCRs than controls'. The TCR-beta difference was not significant; alpha differences partly reflected length.

At study entry, adolescents had tuberculin skin tests and IGRA screening. TCRdb's copy holds only in-frame clones and misses some; the assay was immunoSEQ multiplex PCR. The data hold about 31,000 clones, with roughly 97% observed a single time. The sample consisted of PBMCs. The chain links TRBV30 to TRBJ2-1; TRBD2 matches 11 bases. This sequence originates from a donor aged 5 to 30 with latent tuberculosis or without tuberculosis infection. The CDR3 coding sequence is TGTGCCTGGAGTGTACGGGCTAGCGGGGGGAATGAGCAGTTCTTC. It translates to CAWSVRASGGNEQFF.